Presented here are 7 T cell receptor beta chains from one specimen sequenced in a study of regulatory T cells in long-lasting Graves disease. Library construction for TCR beta used iRepertoire HTBI primers and Arm-PCR of CDR3 regions. TCRdb itself ran the multiplex PCR reads through MiXCR, one entry per CDR3 protein. The table has 400,000 to 500,000 distinct CDR3 sequences, around a fifth seen once; the top ten hold 7.1%. Time point indicated: persistent/refractory GD, antithyroid drugs over 5 years with positive TRAb. RNA from PBMCs was the source of the TCR library. Source: peripheral blood mononuclear cells (PBMCs), taken when the disease was refractory, from a patient treated with antithyroid drugs. The receptors shown here come from a female donor with Graves disease.

In its sample, this clonotype was seen once. CDR3 sequence reads: CAWEGLAGANEQFF. Written as DNA, the CDR3 is TGTGCCTGGGAGGGACTAGCGGGAGCCAATGAGCAGTTCTTC. The chain has TRBV30 and TRBJ2-1; TRBD2 aligns across 14 bases. Germline V gene sequence: CDR1 GTSNPN, CDR2 SVGIG (reference sequence). CDR3 length equals 14 residues. V dropped 5 bases and J dropped 6; count of bases not matched to a gene: 3. The whole variable domain, filled in from reference TRBV30 and TRBJ2-1, reads SQTIHQWPATLVQPVGSPLSLECTVEGTSNPNLYWYRQAAGRGLQLLFYSVGIGQISSEVPQNLSASRPQDRQFILSSKKLLLSDSGFYLCAWEGLAGANEQFFGPGTRLTVL.

The chain employs TRBV28 and TRBJ2-5, with 7 bases fitting TRBD1. This CDR3 has 14 residues. V shed 6 bases, J shed 1 base, and the junction held 5 bases outside the gene matches. The germline gives CDR1 MDHEN, CDR2 SYDVKM. The CDR3 bases are TGTGCCAGCAGACCAGGGGGTCCCCAAGAGACCCAGTACTTC. Translation gives CASRPGGPQETQYF.

Worth noting for this clonotype: This CDR3 fails to terminate in the conserved phenylalanine or tryptophan, so it likely reflects a read error. J is TRBJ2-7 and V is TRBV6-2 or TRBV6-3; no firm D call. V shed 2 bases and J shed 10 bases, with 9 bases lying between them. Germline values: CDR1 MNHEY, CDR2 SVGEGT. The CDR3 is 11 amino acids. CDR3: CASSYAQSQYS. CDR3 DNA sequence: TGTGCCAGCAGTTACGCCCAGAGCCAGTACTCC.

The J gene is TRBJ2-7, the V gene TRBV19; 7 bases agree with TRBD1. Trimming cost V 6 bases and J 0 bases; bases outside gene matches: 11. Germline V gene sequence: CDR1 LNHDA, CDR2 SQIVND (reference sequence). This CDR3 region has 16 residues. DNA of the CDR3: TGTGCCAGTAGATACAGGGACAGCGTTAGCTCCTACGAGCAGTACTTC. Translated: CASRYRDSVSSYEQYF. Full variable domain (rest looked up from reference TRBV19 and TRBJ2-7): DGGITQSPKYLFRKEGQNVTLSCEQNLNHDAMYWYRQDPGQGLRLIYYSQIVNDFQKGDIAEGYSVSREKKESFPLTVTSAQKNPTAFYLCASRYRDSVSSYEQYFGPGTRLTVT.

The chain has TRBV3-1 and TRBJ1-1; 10 bases line up with TRBD1. V was pared by 1 base and J by 5 bases, with 4 bases of the junction left unmatched. Germline V gene lookup returns CDR1 LGHDT and CDR2 YNNKEL (reference sequence). The CDR3 consists of 15 residues. CDR3 protein: CASSQAGTGVTEAFF. CDR3 nucleotides: TGTGCCAGCAGCCAAGCCGGGACAGGGGTTACTGAAGCTTTCTTT.

This clonotype occurred a few times. The CDR3 sequence is CASSPQLSTGGTAELFF. CDR3 in DNA: TGCGCCAGCAGCCCACAACTATCGACAGGGGGGACCGCGGAACTGTTTTTT. The rearrangement uses TRBV4-1 and TRBJ1-4, with 9 positions matching TRBD1. The CDR3 totals 17 residues. The germline V gene encodes CDR1 MGHRA and CDR2 YSYEKL. Trimming at V came to 4 bases and at J to 12 bases, leaving 18 bases not matched to a gene.

There are many counts of this clonotype. The chain uses TRBV12-3 or TRBV12-4 and TRBJ2-2; D gene ambiguous. The CDR3 is made up of 13 amino acids. Trimming pared 4 bases from V and 7 bases from J, leaving 10 bases between. The CDR3 spells CASSSDLGGELFF. CDR3 bases: TGTGCCAGCAGTTCAGACCTCGGCGGGGAGCTGTTTTTT.